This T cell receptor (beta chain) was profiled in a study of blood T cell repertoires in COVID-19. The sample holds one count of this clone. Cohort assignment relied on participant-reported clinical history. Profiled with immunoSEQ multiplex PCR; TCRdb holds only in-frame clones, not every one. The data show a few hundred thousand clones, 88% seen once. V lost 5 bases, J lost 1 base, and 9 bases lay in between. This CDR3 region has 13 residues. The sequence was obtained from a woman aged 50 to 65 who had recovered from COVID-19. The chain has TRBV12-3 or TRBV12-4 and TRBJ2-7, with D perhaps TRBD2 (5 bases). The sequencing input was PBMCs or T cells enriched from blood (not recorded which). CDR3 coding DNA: TGTGCCAGCAGTGAACTAGTTTCCTACGAGCAGTACTTC. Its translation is CASSELVSYEQYF.